The entry that follows covers one TCR beta chain sequence. Its antigen is as yet unknown. V was pared by 5 bases and J by 6 bases, with 5 bases of the junction left unmatched. The V gene's germline CDR1 is LGHDT and CDR2 YNNKEL (reference sequence). This CDR3 is 14 amino acids long. The table came from immunoSEQ multiplex PCR; TCRdb's copy has only in-frame clones and leaves some out. The sample lists tens of thousands of clones, roughly 76% seen once, with about 2.4% in the top ten. This record belongs to a study of vaccination effects on CD4 cells after COVID-19. Overall study results and limits: Healthy vaccinees showed cross-reactivity with common cold coronaviruses in only 1 of 255 vaccine-induced clones.

Pools of viral peptides were used by the ViraFEST assay to expand antigen-specific CD4+ T cells ahead of sequencing. The authors isolated CD4+ T cells after less than eleven days of culture. Cultivation was performed at some 1.9 million PBMC per well with roughly 10 IU/ml IL-2 and around 10 ug/ml peptides added. The receptor was isolated from a human donor who received a COVID-19 vaccine. The chain combines TRBV3-1 (or the pseudogene TRBV3-2) with TRBJ2-1; 9 positions agree with TRBD2. The sample here was CD4+ T cells from PBMCs cultured with HCoV-229E spike peptides, taken before COVID-19 vaccination. CDR3 in amino acids: CASSDGGGANEQFF. The CDR3 DNA is TGTGCCAGCAGCGATGGCGGGGGGGCCAATGAGCAGTTCTTC.